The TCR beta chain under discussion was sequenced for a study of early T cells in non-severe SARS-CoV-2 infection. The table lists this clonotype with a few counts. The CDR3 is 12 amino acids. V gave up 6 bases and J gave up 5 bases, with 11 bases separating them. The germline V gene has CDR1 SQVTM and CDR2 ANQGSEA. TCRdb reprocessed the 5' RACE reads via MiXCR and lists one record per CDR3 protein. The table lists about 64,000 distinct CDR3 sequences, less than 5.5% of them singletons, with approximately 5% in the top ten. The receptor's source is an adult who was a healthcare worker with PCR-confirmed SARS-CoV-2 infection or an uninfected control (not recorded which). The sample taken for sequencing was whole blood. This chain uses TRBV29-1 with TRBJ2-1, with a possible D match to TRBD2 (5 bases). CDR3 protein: CSVRTVDNEQFF. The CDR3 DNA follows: TGCAGCGTCAGGACTGTTGACAATGAGCAGTTCTTC.